One T cell receptor beta chain is described in this entry. Its antigen is not known. It was template switching that added a universal primer site, and there were unique molecular identifiers on the cDNA. Via MiXCR, TCRdb re-called the 5' RACE reads, giving one row per CDR3 protein. The data show some 440,000 distinct CDR3 sequences, roughly 24% seen once. The entry originates in a study of identical twins. Study outcomes and limitations: Analyses of zero insertions could be partly confounded by invariant MAIT and iNKT cells.

The CDR3 runs 15 residues. Trimming left V 3 bases short and J 3 bases short, with 12 bases between. Germline values: CDR1 SGDLS, CDR2 YYNGEE. These data were likewise used in another study, on T cells expressing NK-cell markers.

What was sequenced was CD4+ T cells sorted from blood. V is TRBV9 and J is TRBJ1-4; the D is unclear. This clonotype originated in a woman aged 18-29 years in good health. CDR3 nucleotide sequence: TGTGCCAGCAGCGACCGAGTCGGCCCTAATGAAAAACTGTTTTTT. Amino acids: CASSDRVGPNEKLFF. The full variable domain, completed using reference TRBV9 and TRBJ1-4, is DSGVTQTPKHLITATGQRVTLRCSPRSGDLSVYWYQQSLDQGLQFLIQYYNGEERAKGNILERFSAQQFPDLHSELNLSSLELGDSALYFCASSDRVGPNEKLFFGSGTQLSVL.